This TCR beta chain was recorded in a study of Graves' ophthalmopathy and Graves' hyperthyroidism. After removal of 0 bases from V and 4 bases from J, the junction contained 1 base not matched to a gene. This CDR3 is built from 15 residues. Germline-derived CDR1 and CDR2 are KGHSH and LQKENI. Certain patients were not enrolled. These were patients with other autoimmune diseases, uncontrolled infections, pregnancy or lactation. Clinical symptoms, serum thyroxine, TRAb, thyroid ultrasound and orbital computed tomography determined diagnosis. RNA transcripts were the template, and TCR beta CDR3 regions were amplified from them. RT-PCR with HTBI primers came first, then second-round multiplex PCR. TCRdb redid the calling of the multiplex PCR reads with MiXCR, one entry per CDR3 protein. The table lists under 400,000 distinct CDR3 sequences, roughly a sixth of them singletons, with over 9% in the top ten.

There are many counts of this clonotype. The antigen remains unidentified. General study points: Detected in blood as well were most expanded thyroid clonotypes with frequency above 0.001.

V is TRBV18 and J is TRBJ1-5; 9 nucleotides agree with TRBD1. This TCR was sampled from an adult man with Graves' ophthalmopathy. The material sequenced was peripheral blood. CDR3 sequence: CASSPPDRGNQPQHF. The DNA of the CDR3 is TGTGCCAGCTCACCACCTGACAGGGGGAATCAGCCCCAGCATTTT.